This T cell receptor (beta chain) was captured in a study of T cell responses to AZD1222 COVID-19 vaccine. Across the study: Analyses pooled second doses at about 4 or about 12 weeks. Overall study findings and caveats: Spike as a whole was targeted by vaccine-associated CD4 TCRs, dominant at 160-218 and 743-854. Most donors were white British, females outnumbered males, and clonal diversity was possibly underestimated. Repertoire sampling was restricted to post-peak T cell response timepoints.

This table comes from immunoSEQ multiplex PCR, and its TCRdb copy is limited to in-frame clones, with some not included. Of about 97,000 clones listed, around 89% are singletons. CDR1 SEHNR and CDR2 FQNEAQ come from the germline V gene (reference sequence). V was clipped by 5 bases and J by 12 bases, with 17 bases between them. CDR3 length: 13 amino acids. Comment on this clone: The antigen is unknown.

The clonotype comes from an adult in good health. Material: peripheral blood, obtained on day 0 of AZD1222 vaccination. The chain carries TRBV7-9 and TRBJ2-1; possible D gene TRBD2, 7 bases. CDR3 nucleotides: TGTGCCAGCAGCCCGAGGGGGGGCAGTCGGCAGTTCTTC. Its translation is CASSPRGGSRQFF.